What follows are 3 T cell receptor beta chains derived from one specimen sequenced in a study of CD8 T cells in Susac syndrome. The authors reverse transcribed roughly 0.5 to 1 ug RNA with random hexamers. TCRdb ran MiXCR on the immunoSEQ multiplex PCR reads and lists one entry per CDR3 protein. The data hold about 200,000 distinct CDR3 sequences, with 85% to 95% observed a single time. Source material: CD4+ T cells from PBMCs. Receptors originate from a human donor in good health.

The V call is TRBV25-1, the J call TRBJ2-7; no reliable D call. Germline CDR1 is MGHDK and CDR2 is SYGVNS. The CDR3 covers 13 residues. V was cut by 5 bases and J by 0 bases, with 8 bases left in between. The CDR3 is CASSRSGSYEQYV. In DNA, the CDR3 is TGTGCCAGCAGTCGATCGGGCTCCTACGAGCAGTACGTC.

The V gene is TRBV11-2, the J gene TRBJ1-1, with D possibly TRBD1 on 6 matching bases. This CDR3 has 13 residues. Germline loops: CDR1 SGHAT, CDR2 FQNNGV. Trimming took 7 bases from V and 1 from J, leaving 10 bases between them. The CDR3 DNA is TGTGCCAGCACTCAACAGGGGAACACTGAAGCTTTCTTT. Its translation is CASTQQGNTEAFF.

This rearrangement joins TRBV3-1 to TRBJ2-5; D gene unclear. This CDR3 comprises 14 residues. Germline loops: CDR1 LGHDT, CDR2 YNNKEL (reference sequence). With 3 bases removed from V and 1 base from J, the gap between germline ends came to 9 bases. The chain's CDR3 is CASSQTSIQETQYF. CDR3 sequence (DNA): TGTGCCAGCAGCCAGACAAGCATCCAAGAGACCCAGTACTTC.